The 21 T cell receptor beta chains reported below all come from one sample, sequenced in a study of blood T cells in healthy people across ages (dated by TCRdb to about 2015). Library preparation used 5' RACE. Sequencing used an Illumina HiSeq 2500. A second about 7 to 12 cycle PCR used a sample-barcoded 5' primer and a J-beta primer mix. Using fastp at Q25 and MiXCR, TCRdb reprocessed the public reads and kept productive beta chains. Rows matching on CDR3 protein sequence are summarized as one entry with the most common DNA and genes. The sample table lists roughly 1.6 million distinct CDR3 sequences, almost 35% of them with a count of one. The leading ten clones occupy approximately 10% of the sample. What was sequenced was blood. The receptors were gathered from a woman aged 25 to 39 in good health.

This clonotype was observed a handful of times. The CDR3 sequence: CATSDSRTEMNTEAFF. CDR3 sequence (DNA): TGTGCCACCAGTGATTCCCGGACAGAGATGAACACTGAAGCTTTCTTT. This sequence joins TRBV24-1 and TRBJ1-1; maybe TRBD1 (6 bases). The CDR3 length is 16 residues. Trimming removed 2 bases at V and 0 bases at J, with 12 bases between. Germline V gene sequence: CDR1 KGHDR, CDR2 SFDVKD.

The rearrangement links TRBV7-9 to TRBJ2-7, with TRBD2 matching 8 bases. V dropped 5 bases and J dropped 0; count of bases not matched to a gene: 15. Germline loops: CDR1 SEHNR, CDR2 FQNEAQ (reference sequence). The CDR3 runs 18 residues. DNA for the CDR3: TGTGCCAGCAGCGGCGGCGGGGAGCGGGGGTTAAGCTCCTACGAGCAGTACTTC. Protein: CASSGGGERGLSSYEQYF.

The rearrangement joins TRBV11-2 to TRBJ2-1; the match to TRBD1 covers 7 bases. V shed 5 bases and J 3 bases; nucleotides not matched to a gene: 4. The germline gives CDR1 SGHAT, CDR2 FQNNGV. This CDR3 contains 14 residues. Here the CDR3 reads CASSGGQDYNEQFF. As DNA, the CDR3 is TGTGCCAGCAGCGGAGGACAGGACTACAATGAGCAGTTCTTC.

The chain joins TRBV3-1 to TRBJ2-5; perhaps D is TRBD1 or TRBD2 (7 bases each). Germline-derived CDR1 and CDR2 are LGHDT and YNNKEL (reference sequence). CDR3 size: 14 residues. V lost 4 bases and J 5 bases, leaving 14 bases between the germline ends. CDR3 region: CASSRRQGGETQYF. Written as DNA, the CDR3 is TGTGCCAGCAGCCGAAGACAGGGAGGGGAGACCCAGTACTTC.

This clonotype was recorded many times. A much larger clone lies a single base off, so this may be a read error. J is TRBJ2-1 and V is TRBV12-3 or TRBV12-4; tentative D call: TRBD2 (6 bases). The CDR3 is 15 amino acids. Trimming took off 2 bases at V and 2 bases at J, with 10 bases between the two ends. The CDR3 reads CASSLRAGPYNEQFF. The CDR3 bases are TGTGCCAGCAGTTTACGGGCGGGACCCTACAATGAGCAGTTCTTC.

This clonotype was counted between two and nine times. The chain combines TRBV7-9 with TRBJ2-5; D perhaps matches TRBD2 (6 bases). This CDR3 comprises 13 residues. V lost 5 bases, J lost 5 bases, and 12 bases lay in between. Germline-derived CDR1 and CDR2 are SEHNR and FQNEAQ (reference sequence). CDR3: CASSIGLMETQYF. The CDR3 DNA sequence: TGTGCCAGCAGCATTGGACTAATGGAGACCCAGTACTTC. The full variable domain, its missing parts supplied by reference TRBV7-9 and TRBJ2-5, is DTGVSQNPRHKITKRGQNVTFRCDPISEHNRLYWYRQTLGQGPEFLTYFQNEAQLEKSRLLSDRFSAERPKGSFSTLEIQRTEQGDSAMYLCASSIGLMETQYFGPGTRLLVL.

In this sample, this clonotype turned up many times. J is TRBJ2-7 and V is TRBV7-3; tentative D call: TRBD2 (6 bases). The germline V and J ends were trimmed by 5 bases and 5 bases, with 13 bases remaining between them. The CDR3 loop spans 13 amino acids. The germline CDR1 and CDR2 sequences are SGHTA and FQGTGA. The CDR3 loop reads CASSRNPGDEQYF. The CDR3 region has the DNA TGTGCCAGCAGCCGAAACCCGGGGGACGAGCAGTACTTC.

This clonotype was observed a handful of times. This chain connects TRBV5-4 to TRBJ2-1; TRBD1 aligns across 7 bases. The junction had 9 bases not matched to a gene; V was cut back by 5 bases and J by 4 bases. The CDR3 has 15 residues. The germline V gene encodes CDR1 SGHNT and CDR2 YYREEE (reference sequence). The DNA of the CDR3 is TGTGCCAGCAGTTCCCCCAGGGGGATTTACAATGAGCAGTTCTTC. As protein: CASSSPRGIYNEQFF.

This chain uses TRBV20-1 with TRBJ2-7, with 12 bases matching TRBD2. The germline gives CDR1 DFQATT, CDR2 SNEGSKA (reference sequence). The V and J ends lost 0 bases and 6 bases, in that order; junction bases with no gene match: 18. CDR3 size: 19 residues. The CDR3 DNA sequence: TGCAGTGCTAGAGACAACCTCGGACTAGCGGGATCCAACCTGGGCGAGCAGTACTTC. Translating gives CSARDNLGLAGSNLGEQYF.

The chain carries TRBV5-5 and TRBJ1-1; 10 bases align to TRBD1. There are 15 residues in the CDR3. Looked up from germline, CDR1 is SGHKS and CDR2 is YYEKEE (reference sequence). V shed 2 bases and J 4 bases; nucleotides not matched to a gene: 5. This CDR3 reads CASSFWTGGGTEAFF. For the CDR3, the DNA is TGTGCCAGCAGCTTCTGGACAGGGGGTGGCACTGAAGCTTTCTTT.

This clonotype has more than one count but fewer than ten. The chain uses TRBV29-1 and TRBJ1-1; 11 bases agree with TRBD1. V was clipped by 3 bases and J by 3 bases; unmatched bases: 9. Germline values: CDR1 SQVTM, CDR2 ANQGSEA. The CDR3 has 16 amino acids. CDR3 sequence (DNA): TGCAGCGTTGACGGGACAGGGGGTATCGGGTACACTGAAGCTTTCTTT. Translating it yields CSVDGTGGIGYTEAFF.

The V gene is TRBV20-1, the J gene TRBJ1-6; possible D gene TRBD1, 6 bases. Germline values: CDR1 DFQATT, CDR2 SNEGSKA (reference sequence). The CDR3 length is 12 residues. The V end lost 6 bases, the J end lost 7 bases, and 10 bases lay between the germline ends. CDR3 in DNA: TGCAGTGCGCAGGGGTTGAATTCACCCCTCCACTTT. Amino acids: CSAQGLNSPLHF.

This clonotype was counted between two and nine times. CDR3 sequence (DNA): TGTGCCAGCAGTTACGATGGGGGGCTGGGTGAAAAACTGTTTTTT. The encoded protein is CASSYDGGLGEKLFF. The chain joins TRBV6-5 to TRBJ1-4; D may be TRBD1 (6 bases). Trimming cost V 2 bases and J 7 bases, with 14 bases left between them. There are 15 residues in the CDR3. Germline values: CDR1 MNHEY, CDR2 SVGAGI.

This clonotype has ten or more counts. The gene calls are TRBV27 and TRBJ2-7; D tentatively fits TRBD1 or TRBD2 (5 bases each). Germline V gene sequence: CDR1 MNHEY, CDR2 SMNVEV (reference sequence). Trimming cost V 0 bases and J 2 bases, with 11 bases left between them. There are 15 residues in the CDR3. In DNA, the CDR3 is TGTGCCAGCAGTTTATCGAGGGGAACCCCCTACGAGCAGTACTTC. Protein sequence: CASSLSRGTPYEQYF.

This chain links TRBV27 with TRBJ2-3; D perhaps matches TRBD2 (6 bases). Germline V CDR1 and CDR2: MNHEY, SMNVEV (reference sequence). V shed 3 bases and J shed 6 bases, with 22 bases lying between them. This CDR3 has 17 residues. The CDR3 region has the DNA TGTGCCAGCAGTTTCTTCCTTCAGAAGGACCGGGGGGATACGCAGTATTTT. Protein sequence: CASSFFLQKDRGDTQYF.

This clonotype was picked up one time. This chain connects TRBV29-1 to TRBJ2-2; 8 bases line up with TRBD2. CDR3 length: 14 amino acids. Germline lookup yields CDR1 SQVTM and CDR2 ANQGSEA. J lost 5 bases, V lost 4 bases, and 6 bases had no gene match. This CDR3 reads CSVVLAGKTGELFF. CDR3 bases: TGCAGCGTTGTATTAGCGGGGAAGACCGGGGAGCTGTTTTTT.

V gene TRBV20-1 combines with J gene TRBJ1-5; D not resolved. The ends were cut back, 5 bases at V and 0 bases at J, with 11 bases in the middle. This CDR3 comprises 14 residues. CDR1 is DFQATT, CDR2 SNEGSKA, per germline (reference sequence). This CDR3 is CSAYDGNSNQPQHF. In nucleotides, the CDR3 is TGCAGTGCTTACGACGGTAATAGCAATCAGCCCCAGCATTTT.

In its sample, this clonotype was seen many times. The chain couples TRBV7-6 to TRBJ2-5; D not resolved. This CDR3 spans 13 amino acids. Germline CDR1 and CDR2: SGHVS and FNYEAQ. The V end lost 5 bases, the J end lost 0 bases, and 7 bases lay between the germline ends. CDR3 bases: TGTGCCAGCAGCCTACGTAACCAAGAGACCCAGTACTTC. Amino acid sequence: CASSLRNQETQYF. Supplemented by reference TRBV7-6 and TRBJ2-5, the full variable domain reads GAGVSQSPRYKVTKRGQDVALRCDPISGHVSLYWYRQALGQGPEFLTYFNYEAQQDKSGLPNDRFSAERPEGSISTLTIQRTEQRDSAMYRCASSLRNQETQYFGPGTRLLVL.

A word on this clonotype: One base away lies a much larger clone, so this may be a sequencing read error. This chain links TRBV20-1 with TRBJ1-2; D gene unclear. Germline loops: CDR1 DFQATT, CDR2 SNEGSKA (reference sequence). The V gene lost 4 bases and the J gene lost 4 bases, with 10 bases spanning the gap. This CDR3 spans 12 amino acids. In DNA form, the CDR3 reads TGCAGTGCTACGGTGACTAGCTATGGCTACACCTTC. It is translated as CSATVTSYGYTF.

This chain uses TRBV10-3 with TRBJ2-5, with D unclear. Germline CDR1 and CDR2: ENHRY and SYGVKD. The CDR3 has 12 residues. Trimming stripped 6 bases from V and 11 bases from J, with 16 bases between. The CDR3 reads CAISQPGAGQYF. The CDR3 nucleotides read TGTGCCATCAGCCAACCGGGCGCTGGGCAGTACTTC.

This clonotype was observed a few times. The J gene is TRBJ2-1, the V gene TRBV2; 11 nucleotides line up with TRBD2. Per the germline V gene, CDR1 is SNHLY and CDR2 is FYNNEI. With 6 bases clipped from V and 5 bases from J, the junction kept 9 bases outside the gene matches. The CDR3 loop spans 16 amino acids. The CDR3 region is CASSATGTSGHNEQFF. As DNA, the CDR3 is TGTGCCAGCAGCGCTACCGGGACTAGCGGACACAATGAGCAGTTCTTC.